This TCR beta chain is drawn from a study of post-analysis software for immune sequencing data. Study-wide findings and caveats: Five or six TRBV segments were more frequent in patients than controls; TRBV5-6, TRBV5-1 and TRBV20-1 belonged to this group. Controls' normalized Chao1 diversity significantly exceeded that of multiple sclerosis patients.

Prepared TCR beta cDNA libraries contained unique molecular identifiers. Starting from about 0.98 to 11 million T cells, the study yielded 450,000 to 500,000 cDNA molecules. MiXCR, applied by TCRdb to the PCR reads, yields one record per CDR3 protein. The data hold about 820,000 distinct CDR3 sequences, with about 50% observed a single time. CDR3 length equals 14 residues. Trimming shortened V by 5 bases and J by 2 bases, and 13 bases separated the two germline ends. CDR1 and CDR2 from the germline V gene are SNHLY and FYNNEI. This clonotype was seen only a few times. Its antigen is as yet unknown. The receptor was isolated from a girl between 5 and 17 years old with multiple sclerosis. The rearrangement uses TRBV2 and TRBJ2-7, with a tentative D call TRBD1 (6 bases). Sample: blood. In DNA form, the CDR3 reads TGTGCCAGCAGTCCCCGGACAGATACCTACGAGCAGTACTTC. Its translation is CASSPRTDTYEQYF.